This T cell receptor (beta chain) was profiled in a study of T cell repertoires in cytomegalovirus infection. Background on the study: Public TCR beta signatures indicated both CMV infection and matching HLA type. Study findings and constraints: Of the TCR beta families, the public ones yielded a cumulative frequency that identified carriers of CMV plus the relevant HLA. Within the response measured ex vivo, HLA-C-restricted CMV-specific TCR beta clonotypes were dominant.

Each CDR3 protein gets one entry after TCRdb re-called the reads with MiXCR. The sample has about 330,000 distinct CDR3 sequences, 9.5% seen once; the top ten hold 3.5% to 4.5%. This clonotype appeared a few times. Antigen specificity is unknown. Germline CDR1 is SGHTS and CDR2 is YDEGEE. The length of the CDR3 is 14 residues. Deletions cut 1 base from V and 5 bases from J, with 12 bases between. Input material: PBMCs. The rearrangement joins TRBV5-8 to TRBJ1-2; the D is unclear. The sequence was collected from a human donor in good health (CMV status not recorded). Some clones in this sample may be carry-over from other donors' samples. CDR3 DNA sequence: TGTGCCAGCAGCTTGTTAGGGTCCCTTTATGGCTACACCTTC. This translates into CASSLLGSLYGYTF. Looking up the rest from reference TRBV5-8 and TRBJ1-2 gives the full variable domain: EAGVTQSPTHLIKTRGQQATLRCSPISGHTSVYWYQQALGLGLQFLLWYDEGEERNRGNFPPRFSGRQFPNYSSELNVNALELEDSALYLCASSLLGSLYGYTFGSGTRLTVV.